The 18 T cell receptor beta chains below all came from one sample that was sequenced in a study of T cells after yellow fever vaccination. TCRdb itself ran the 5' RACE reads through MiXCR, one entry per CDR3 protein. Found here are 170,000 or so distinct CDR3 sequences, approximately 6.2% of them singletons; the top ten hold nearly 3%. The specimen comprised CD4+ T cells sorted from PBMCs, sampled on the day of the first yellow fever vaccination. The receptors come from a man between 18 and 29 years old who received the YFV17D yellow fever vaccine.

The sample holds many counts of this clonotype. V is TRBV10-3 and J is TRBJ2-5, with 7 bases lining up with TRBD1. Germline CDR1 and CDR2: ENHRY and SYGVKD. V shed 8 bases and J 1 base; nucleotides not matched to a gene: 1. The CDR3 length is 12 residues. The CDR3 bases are TGTGCCATCGGGACAGCCCAAGAGACCCAGTACTTC. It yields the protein CAIGTAQETQYF.

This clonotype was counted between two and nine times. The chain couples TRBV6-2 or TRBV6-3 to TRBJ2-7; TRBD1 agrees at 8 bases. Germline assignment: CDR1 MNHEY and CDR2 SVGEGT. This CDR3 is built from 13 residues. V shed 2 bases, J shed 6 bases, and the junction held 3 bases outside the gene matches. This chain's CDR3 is CASSYGQGPEQYV. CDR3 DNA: TGTGCCAGCAGTTACGGACAGGGACCCGAGCAGTACGTC.

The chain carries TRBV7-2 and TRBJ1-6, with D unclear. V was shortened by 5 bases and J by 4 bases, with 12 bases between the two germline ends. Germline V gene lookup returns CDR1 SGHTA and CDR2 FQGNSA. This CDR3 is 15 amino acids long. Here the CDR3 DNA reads TGTGCCAGCAGCCCCCAAGGCGCATATAATTCACCCCTCCACTTT. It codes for CASSPQGAYNSPLHF.

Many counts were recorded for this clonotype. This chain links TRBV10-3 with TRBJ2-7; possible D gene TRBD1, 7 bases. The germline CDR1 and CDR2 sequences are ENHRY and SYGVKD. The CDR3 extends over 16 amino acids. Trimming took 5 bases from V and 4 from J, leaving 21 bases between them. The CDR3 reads CAISRGTPEGAYEQYV. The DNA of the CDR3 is TGTGCCATCAGTAGAGGGACCCCGGAGGGGGCGTACGAGCAGTACGTC.

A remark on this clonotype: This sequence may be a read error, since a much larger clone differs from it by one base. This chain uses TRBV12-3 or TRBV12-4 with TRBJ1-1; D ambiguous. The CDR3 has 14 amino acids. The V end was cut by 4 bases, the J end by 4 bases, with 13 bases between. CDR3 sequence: CASSSQNLRTEAFF. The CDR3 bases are TGTGCCAGCAGTTCACAAAACCTGCGCACTGAAGCTTTCTTT.

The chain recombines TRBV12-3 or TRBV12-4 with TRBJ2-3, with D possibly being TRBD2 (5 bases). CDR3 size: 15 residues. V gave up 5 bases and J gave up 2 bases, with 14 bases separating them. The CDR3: CASSPASGPTDTQYF. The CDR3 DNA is TGTGCCAGCAGTCCAGCCAGCGGTCCCACAGATACGCAGTATTTT.

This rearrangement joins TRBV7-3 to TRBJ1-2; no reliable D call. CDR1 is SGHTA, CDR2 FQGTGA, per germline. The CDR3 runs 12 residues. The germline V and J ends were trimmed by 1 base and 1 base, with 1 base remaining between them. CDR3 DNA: TGTGCCAGCAGCTTAAATAACTATGGCTACACCTTC. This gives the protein CASSLNNYGYTF.

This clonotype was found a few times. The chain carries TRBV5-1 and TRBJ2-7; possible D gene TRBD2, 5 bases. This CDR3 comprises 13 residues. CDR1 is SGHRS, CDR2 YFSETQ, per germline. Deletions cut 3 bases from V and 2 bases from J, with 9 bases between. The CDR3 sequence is CASSSGYTYEQYF. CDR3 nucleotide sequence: TGCGCCAGCAGCTCGGGGTATACCTACGAGCAGTACTTC.

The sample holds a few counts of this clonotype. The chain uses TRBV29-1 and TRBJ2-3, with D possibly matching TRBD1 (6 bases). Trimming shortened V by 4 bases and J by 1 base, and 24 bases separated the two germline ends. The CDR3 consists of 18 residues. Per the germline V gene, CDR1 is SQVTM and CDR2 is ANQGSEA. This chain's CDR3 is CSVVSPRPNRAGTDTQYF. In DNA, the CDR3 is TGCAGCGTTGTATCCCCCCGGCCCAACAGGGCTGGCACAGATACGCAGTATTTT.

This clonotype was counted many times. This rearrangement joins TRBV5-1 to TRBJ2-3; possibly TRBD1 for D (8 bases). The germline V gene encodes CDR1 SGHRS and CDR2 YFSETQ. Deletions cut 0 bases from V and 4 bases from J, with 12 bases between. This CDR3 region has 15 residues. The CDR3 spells CASSLGQGRADTQYF. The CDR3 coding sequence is TGCGCCAGCAGCTTGGGACAGGGGAGGGCAGATACGCAGTATTTT.

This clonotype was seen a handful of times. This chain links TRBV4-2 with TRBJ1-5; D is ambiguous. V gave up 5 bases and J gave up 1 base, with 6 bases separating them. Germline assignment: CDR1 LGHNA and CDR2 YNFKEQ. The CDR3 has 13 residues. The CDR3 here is CASSRASNQPQHF. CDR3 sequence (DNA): TGTGCCAGCAGCAGGGCGAGCAATCAGCCCCAGCATTTT.

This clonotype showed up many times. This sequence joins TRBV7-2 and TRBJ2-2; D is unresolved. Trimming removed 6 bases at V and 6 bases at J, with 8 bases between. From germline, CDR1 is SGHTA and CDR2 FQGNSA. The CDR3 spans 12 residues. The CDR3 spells CASSPTAGELFF. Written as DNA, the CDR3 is TGTGCCAGCAGTCCCACAGCCGGGGAGCTGTTTTTT. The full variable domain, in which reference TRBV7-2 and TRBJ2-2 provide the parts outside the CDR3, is GAGVSQSPSNKVTEKGKDVELRCDPISGHTALYWYRQSLGQGLEFLIYFQGNSAPDKSGLPSDRFSAERTGGSVSTLTIQRTQQEDSAVYLCASSPTAGELFFGEGSRLTVL.

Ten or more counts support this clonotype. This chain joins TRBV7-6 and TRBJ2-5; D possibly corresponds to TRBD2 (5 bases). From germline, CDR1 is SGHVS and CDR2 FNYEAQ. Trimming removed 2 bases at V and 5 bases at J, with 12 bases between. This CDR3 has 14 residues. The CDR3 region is CASSLRVARETQYF. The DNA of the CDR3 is TGTGCCAGCAGCTTACGGGTAGCGCGGGAGACCCAGTACTTC.

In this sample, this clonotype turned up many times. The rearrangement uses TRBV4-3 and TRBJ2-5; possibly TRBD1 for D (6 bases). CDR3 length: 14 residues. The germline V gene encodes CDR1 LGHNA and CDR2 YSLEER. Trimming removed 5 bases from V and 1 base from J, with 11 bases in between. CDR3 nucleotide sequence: TGCGCCAGCAGCATAACAGGGCTCCAAGAGACCCAGTACTTC. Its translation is CASSITGLQETQYF.

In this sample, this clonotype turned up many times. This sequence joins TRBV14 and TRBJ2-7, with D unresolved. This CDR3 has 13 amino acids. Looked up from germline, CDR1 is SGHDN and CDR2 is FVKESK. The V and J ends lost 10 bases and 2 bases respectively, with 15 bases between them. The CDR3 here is CAIPLSVPYEQYF. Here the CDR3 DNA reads TGTGCCATCCCCCTATCAGTTCCCTACGAGCAGTACTTC.

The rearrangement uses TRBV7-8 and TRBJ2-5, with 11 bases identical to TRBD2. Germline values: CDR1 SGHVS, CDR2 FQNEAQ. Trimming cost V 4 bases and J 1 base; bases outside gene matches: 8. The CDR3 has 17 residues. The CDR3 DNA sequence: TGTGCCAGCAGCTCCCGCGGGACTAGCGGATTCCAAGAGACCCAGTACTTC. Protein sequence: CASSSRGTSGFQETQYF.

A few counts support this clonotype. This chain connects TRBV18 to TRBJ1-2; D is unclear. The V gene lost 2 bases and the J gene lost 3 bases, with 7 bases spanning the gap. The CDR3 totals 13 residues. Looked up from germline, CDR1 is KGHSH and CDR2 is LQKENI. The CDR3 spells CASSPDGDYGYTF. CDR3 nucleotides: TGTGCCAGCTCACCAGACGGAGACTATGGCTACACCTTC.

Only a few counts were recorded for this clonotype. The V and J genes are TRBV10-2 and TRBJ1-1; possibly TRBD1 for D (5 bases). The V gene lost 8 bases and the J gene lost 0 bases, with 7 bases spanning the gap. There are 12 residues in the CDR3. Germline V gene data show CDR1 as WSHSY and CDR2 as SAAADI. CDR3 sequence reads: CASRDLNTEAFF. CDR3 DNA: TGCGCCAGCCGGGACTTGAACACTGAAGCTTTCTTT.